This record looks at one TCR beta chain sequence and its context. Assay used: immunoSEQ multiplex PCR; TCRdb lists only in-frame clones, some missing. The sample carries around 100,000 clones, about nine tenths recorded once. This sample was included in a study of T cell changes during pregnancy in multiple sclerosis. The CDR3 has 22 amino acids. The TCR was taken from a female donor with multiple sclerosis, enrolled in a pregnancy study. This chain joins TRBV21-1 and TRBJ2-6; the table's D call, TRBD1, was not checked against the DNA. TRBV21-1 is recorded as a pseudogene. Sequencing was performed on peripheral blood, taken in the second trimester of pregnancy. This CDR3 is CASSKKKAETDRGSSGANVLTF. CDR3 sequence (DNA): TGTGCCAGCAGCAAAAAGAAGGCCGAAACGGACAGGGGAAGCTCTGGGGCCAACGTCCTGACTTTC.